The text below deals with one T cell receptor (beta chain). Its antigen is unidentified. The source of the sample is a study of early T cells in non-severe SARS-CoV-2 infection. At the level of the study: Unsorted whole-blood RNA was sequenced in bulk, leaving chains unpaired.

After removal of 4 bases from V and 0 bases from J, the junction contained 6 bases not matched to a gene. From germline, CDR1 is MGHRA and CDR2 YSYEKL. This CDR3 is built from 17 residues. The protocol attached unique molecular identifiers to individual cDNA molecules. TCRdb recomputed calls from the 5' RACE reads with MiXCR, one row per CDR3 protein. There are roughly 32,000 distinct CDR3 sequences in the sample; 9% occur only once, and under 15% lies in the top ten. General study results and limits: The VDJdb matching leaned toward anti-spike CD8 responses and overlooked private and CD4 specificities.

The sequence was obtained from an adult who was a healthcare worker with PCR-confirmed SARS-CoV-2 infection or an uninfected control (not recorded which). Sequencing was done on a sample of whole blood. This sequence joins TRBV4-1 and TRBJ2-6; 7 bases line up with TRBD1. For the CDR3, the DNA is TGCGCCAGCAGCCCGGGACAGAGAAACTCTGGGGCCAACGTCCTGACTTTC. As protein: CASSPGQRNSGANVLTF.